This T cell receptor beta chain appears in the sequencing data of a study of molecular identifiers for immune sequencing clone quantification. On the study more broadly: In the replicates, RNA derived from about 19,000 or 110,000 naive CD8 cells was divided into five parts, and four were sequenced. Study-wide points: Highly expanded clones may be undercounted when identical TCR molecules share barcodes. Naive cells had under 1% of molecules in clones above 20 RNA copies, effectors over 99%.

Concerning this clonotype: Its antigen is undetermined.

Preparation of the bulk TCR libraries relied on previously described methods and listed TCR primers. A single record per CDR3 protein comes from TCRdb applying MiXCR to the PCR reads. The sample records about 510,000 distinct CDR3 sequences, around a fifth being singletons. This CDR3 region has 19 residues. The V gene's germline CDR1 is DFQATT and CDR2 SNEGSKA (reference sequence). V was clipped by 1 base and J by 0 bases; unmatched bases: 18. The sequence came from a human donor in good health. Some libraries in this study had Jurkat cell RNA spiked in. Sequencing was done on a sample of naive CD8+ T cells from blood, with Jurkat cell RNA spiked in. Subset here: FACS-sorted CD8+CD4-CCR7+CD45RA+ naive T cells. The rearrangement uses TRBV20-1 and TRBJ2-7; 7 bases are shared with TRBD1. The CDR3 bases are TGCAGTGCTAGAGTAGACAGGGTTCCCCTAGGTAGGGTCTCCTACGAGCAGTACTTC. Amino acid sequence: CSARVDRVPLGRVSYEQYF.